The following is a T cell receptor beta chain sequence with its context. The antigen is not known. Generated by immunoSEQ multiplex PCR, the TCRdb table keeps only in-frame clones and is missing some. This table holds 36,000 or so clones, just over 90% found once. CDR3 length equals 15 residues. Germline V gene lookup returns CDR1 MNHEY and CDR2 SMNVEV (reference sequence). The V end lost 5 bases, the J end lost 0 bases, and 13 bases lay between the germline ends. The data were obtained in a study of monozygotic twins with cystic fibrosis. The study, taken as a whole, reports: In 13 of 16 pairs, V gene usage was closest to the co-twin's.

This rearrangement joins TRBV27 to TRBJ1-1; D gene uncertain. The material sequenced was blood. The clonotype was recovered from a boy aged 2 to 10 with cystic fibrosis. In DNA form, the CDR3 reads TGTGCCAGCAGTAGGGCCCTAGAATTGAACACTGAAGCTTTCTTT. Translation: CASSRALELNTEAFF.